The 4 T cell receptor beta chains presented below share a single source sample, sequenced in a study of shared clonotypes between healthy human individuals. Produced via immunoSEQ multiplex PCR; TCRdb's table is partial and in-frame only. The top ten clones hold 0.3% to 0.45% of a sample with 2 million to 2.5 million clones, 85% to 95% of them seen once. Sequencing was performed on naive CD4+ T cells from PBMCs. Sample subset: CD45RA+ positively selected. These receptors all stem from a young man in good health. Some clones in this sample may be carry-over from other donors' samples.

V usage is TRBV25-1 and J usage is TRBJ2-7; D is ambiguous. CDR1 is MGHDK, CDR2 SYGVNS, per germline. This CDR3 comprises 14 residues. V dropped 1 base and J dropped 0 bases, with 7 bases sitting between them. The CDR3 loop is CASSEFGNSYEQYF. The CDR3 bases are TGTGCCAGCAGTGAATTTGGCAACTCCTACGAGCAGTACTTC.

This clone turned up a few times. The rearrangement joins TRBV5-5 to TRBJ1-2; 8 bases are shared with TRBD1. CDR3 length: 14 amino acids. V shed 0 bases, J shed 5 bases, and the junction held 3 bases outside the gene matches. Germline values: CDR1 SGHKS, CDR2 YYEKEE (reference sequence). The CDR3, as DNA: TGTGCCAGCAGCTTGGCGCAGGGGGCGTATGGCTACACCTTC. It is translated as CASSLAQGAYGYTF.

This sequence joins TRBV7-8 and TRBJ2-3; weak D call: TRBD1 (6 bases). The germline gives CDR1 SGHVS, CDR2 FQNEAQ. V lost 3 bases to trimming and J lost 3 bases, with 25 bases between them. CDR3 length: 19 amino acids. CDR3 DNA: TGTGCCAGCAGCTTGAAGAGCGGCGGGCAGGGGTGGACAACAGATACGCAGTATTTT. Its translation is CASSLKSGGQGWTTDTQYF.

The chain recombines TRBV4-1 with TRBJ2-3; D is unclear. This CDR3 is 14 amino acids long. The V end lost 0 bases, the J end lost 4 bases, and 8 bases lay between the germline ends. Germline lookup yields CDR1 MGHRA and CDR2 YSYEKL. The CDR3 loop is CASSQDRWADTQYF. CDR3 coding DNA: TGCGCCAGCAGCCAAGATCGCTGGGCAGATACGCAGTATTTT.